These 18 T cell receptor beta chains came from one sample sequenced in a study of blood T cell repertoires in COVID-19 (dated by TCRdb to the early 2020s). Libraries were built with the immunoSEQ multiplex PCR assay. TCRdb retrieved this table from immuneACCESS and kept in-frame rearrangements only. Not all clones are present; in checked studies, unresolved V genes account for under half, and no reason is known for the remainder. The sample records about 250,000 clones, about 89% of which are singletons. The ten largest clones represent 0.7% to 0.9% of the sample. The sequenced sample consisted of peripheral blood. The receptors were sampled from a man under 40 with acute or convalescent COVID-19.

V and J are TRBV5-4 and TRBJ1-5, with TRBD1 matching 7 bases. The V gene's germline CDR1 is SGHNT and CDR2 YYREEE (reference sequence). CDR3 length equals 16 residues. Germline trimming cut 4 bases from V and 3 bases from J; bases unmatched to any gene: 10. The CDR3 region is CASSPRLGTVNQPQHF. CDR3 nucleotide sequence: TGTGCCAGCAGCCCACGCCTTGGGACAGTCAATCAGCCCCAGCATTTT.

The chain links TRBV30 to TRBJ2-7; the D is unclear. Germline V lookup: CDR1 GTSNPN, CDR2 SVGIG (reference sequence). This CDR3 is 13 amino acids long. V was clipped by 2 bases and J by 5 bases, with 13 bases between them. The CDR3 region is CAWSKHGADEQYF. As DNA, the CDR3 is TGTGCCTGGAGTAAGCATGGAGCTGACGAGCAGTACTTC.

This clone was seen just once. The chain's CDR3 is CATSRDGGFGETQYF. In DNA, the CDR3 is TGTGCCACCAGCAGAGACGGAGGGTTTGGGGAGACCCAGTACTTC. The chain uses TRBV15 and TRBJ2-5; tentative D call: TRBD2 (6 bases). Germline values: CDR1 LNHNV, CDR2 YYDKDF (reference sequence). The V end was cut by 0 bases, the J end by 5 bases, with 13 bases between. The length of the CDR3 is 15 residues. Supplemented by reference TRBV15 and TRBJ2-5, the full variable domain reads DAMVIQNPRYQVTQFGKPVTLSCSQTLNHNVMYWYQQKSSQAPKLLFHYYDKDFNNEADTPDNFQSRRPNTSFCFLDIRSPGLGDTAMYLCATSRDGGFGETQYFGPGTRLLVL.

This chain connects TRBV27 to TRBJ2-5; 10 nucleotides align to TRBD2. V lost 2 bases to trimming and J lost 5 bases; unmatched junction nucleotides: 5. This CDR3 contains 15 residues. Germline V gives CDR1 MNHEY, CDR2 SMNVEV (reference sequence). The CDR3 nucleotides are TGTGCCAGCAGTTTAAGCGGGAGGGCCCGGGAGACCCAGTACTTC. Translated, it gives CASSLSGRARETQYF.

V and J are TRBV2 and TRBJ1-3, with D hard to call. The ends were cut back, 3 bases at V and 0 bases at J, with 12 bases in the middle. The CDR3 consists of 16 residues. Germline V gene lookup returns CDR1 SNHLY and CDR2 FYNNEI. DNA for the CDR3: TGTGCCAGCAGTGAGAGGTTGGTGTACTCTGGAAACACCATATATTTT. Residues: CASSERLVYSGNTIYF.

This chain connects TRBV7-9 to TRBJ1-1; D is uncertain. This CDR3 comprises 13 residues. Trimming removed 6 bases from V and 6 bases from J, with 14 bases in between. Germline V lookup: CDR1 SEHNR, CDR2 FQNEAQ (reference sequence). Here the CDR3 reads CASSGQSLPEAFF. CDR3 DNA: TGTGCCAGCAGTGGGCAGAGCTTGCCTGAAGCTTTCTTT.

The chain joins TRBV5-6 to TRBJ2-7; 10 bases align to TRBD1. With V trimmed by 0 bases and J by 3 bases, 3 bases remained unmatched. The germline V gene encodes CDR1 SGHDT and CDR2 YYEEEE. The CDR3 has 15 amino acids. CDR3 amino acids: CASSLAGQGDYEQYF. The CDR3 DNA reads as TGTGCCAGCAGCTTGGCAGGACAGGGGGACTACGAGCAGTACTTC. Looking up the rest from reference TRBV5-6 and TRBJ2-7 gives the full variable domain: DAGVTQSPTHLIKTRGQQVTLRCSPKSGHDTVSWYQQALGQGPQFIFQYYEEEERQRGNFPDRFSGHQFPNYSSELNVNALLLGDSALYLCASSLAGQGDYEQYFGPGTRLTVT.

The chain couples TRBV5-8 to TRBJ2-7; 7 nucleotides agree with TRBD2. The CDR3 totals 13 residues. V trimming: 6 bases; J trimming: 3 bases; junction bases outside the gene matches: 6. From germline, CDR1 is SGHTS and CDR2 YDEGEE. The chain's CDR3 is CASTRLASYEQYF. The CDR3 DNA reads TGTGCCAGCACCCGACTAGCTAGCTACGAGCAGTACTTC. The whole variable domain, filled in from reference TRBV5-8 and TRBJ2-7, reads EAGVTQSPTHLIKTRGQQATLRCSPISGHTSVYWYQQALGLGLQFLLWYDEGEERNRGNFPPRFSGRQFPNYSSELNVNALELEDSALYLCASTRLASYEQYFGPGTRLTVT.

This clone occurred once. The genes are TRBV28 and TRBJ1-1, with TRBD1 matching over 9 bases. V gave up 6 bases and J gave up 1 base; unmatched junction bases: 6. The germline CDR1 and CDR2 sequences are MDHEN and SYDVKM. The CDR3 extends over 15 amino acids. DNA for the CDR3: TGTGCCAGCAGCACCCCGGGACAGGGGAACACTGAAGCTTTCTTT. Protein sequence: CASSTPGQGNTEAFF.

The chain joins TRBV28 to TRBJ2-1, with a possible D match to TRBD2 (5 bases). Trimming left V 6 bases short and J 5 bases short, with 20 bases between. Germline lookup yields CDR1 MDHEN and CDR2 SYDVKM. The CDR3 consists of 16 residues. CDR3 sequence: CASRSRGSPLNNEQFF. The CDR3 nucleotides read TGTGCCAGCAGGTCCCGGGGATCGCCCTTGAACAATGAGCAGTTCTTC.

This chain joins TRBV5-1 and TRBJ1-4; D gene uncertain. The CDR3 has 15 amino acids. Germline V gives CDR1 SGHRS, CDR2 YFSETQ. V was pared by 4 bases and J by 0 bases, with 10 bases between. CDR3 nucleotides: TGCGCCAGCAGCCCGGGGAATCCAACTAATGAAAAACTGTTTTTT. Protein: CASSPGNPTNEKLFF.

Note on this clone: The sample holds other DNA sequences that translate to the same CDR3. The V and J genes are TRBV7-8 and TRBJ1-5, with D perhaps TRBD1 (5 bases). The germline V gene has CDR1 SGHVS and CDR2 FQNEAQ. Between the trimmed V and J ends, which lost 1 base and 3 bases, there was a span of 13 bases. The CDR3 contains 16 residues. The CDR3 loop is CASSLEGQGYNQPQHF. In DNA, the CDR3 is TGTGCCAGCAGCTTAGAGGGTCAGGGTTACAATCAGCCCCAGCATTTT.

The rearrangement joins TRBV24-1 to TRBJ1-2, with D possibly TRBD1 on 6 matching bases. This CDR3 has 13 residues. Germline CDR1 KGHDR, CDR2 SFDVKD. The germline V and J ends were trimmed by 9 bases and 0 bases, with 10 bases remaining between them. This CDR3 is CATSTGTNYGYTF. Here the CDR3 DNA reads TGTGCCACCTCTACAGGGACTAACTATGGCTACACCTTC.

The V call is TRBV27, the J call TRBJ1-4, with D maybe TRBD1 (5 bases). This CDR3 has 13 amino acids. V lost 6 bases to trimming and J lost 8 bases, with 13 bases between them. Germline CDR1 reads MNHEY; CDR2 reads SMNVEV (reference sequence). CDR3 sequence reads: CASRITGLEKLFF. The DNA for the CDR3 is TGTGCCAGCAGAATAACAGGTCTAGAAAAACTGTTTTTT.

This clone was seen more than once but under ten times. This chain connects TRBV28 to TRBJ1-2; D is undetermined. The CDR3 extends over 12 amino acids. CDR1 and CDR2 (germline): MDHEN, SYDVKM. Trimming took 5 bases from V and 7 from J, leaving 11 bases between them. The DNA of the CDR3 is TGTGCCAGCAGTACAAGACTGGGTGGCTACACCTTC. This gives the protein CASSTRLGGYTF.

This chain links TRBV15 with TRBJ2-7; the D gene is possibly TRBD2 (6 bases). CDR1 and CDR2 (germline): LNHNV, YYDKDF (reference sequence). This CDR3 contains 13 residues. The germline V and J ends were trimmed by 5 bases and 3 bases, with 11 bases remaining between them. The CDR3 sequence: CATSAGLDYEQYF. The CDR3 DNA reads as TGTGCCACCAGCGCGGGGCTCGACTACGAGCAGTACTTC. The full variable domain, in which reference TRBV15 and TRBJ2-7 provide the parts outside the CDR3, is DAMVIQNPRYQVTQFGKPVTLSCSQTLNHNVMYWYQQKSSQAPKLLFHYYDKDFNNEADTPDNFQSRRPNTSFCFLDIRSPGLGDTAMYLCATSAGLDYEQYFGPGTRLTVT.

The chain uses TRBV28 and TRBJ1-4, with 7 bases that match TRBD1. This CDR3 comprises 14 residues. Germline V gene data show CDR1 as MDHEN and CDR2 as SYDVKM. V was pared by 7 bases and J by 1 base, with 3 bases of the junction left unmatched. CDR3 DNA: TGTGCCAGCAACCCAGGGGGAACTAATGAAAAACTGTTTTTT. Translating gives CASNPGGTNEKLFF.

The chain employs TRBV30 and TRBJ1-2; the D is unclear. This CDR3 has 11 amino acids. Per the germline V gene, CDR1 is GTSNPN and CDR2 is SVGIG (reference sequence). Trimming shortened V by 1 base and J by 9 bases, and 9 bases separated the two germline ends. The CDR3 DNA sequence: TGTGCCTGGAGTGCACCGGGGAGCTACACCTTC. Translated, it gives CAWSAPGSYTF.